This entry lists 15 T cell receptor beta chains sequenced from one sample in a study of CD8 T cells in ankylosing spondylitis. TCRdb reanalysed the 5' RACE reads using MiXCR and keeps one entry per CDR3 protein. The table includes 200,000 to 250,000 distinct CDR3 sequences, approximately 24% detected once. Material: blood, either unsorted or a sorted T cell fraction (not recorded which). These TCRs come from a male donor with ankylosing spondylitis or in good health (not recorded which).

The rearrangement joins TRBV29-1 to TRBJ2-1; no reliable D call. V was pared by 0 bases and J by 0 bases, with 6 bases between. The CDR3 consists of 14 residues. CDR1 SQVTM and CDR2 ANQGSEA come from the germline V gene. CDR3 residues: CSVEDASSYNEQFF. In DNA form, the CDR3 reads TGCAGCGTTGAAGATGCTAGCTCCTACAATGAGCAGTTCTTC.

This clonotype appeared many times. V and J are TRBV29-1 and TRBJ2-5; D ambiguous. This CDR3 comprises 13 residues. V was cut by 2 bases and J by 10 bases, with 17 bases left in between. Germline CDR1 SQVTM, CDR2 ANQGSEA. The CDR3 sequence is CSVEWALAGIQYF. CDR3 nucleotides: TGCAGCGTTGAATGGGCTCTGGCTGGGATCCAGTACTTC.

The J gene is TRBJ1-1, the V gene TRBV27; 7 nucleotides line up with TRBD1. In germline, CDR1 is MNHEY, CDR2 SMNVEV (reference sequence). The CDR3 has 13 amino acids. Trimming removed 0 bases from V and 7 bases from J; junction bases left unmatched: 2. The CDR3 DNA sequence: TGTGCCAGCAGTTTATCGAGGACAGGTGAAGCTTTCTTT. The encoded protein is CASSLSRTGEAFF.

This clonotype is a singleton in its sample. V usage is TRBV6-1 and J usage is TRBJ2-7; TRBD1 is a possible D gene (6 bases). Trimming removed 8 bases from V and 5 bases from J, with 16 bases in between. The CDR3 is 13 residues long. Germline CDR1 is MNHNS and CDR2 is SASEGT. The CDR3 DNA sequence: TGTGCCAGCCGCACAGGGTTCGCCAACGAGCAGTACTTC. It translates to CASRTGFANEQYF.

The chain uses TRBV5-1 and TRBJ2-3, with D tentatively TRBD1 (5 bases). The CDR3 runs 15 residues. CDR1 and CDR2 from the germline V gene are SGHRS and YFSETQ. The V end lost 1 base, the J end lost 4 bases, and 13 bases lay between the germline ends. The CDR3: CASSLFPGMADTQYF. The CDR3 nucleotides read TGCGCCAGCAGCTTGTTCCCAGGGATGGCAGATACGCAGTATTTT.

This clonotype was seen a handful of times. The chain employs TRBV20-1 and TRBJ2-3; possibly TRBD2 for D (7 bases). Trimming pared 0 bases from V and 4 bases from J, leaving 11 bases between. The length of the CDR3 is 14 residues. The germline gives CDR1 DFQATT, CDR2 SNEGSKA (reference sequence). CDR3 sequence reads: CSARDPGGADTQYF. The CDR3 nucleotides are TGCAGTGCTAGAGATCCGGGGGGCGCAGATACGCAGTATTTT.

This clonotype appeared many times. The rearrangement joins TRBV7-9 to TRBJ1-4, with D perhaps matching TRBD1 (6 bases). V lost 4 bases, J lost 8 bases, and 14 bases lay in between. This CDR3 has 14 residues. Germline V gives CDR1 SEHNR, CDR2 FQNEAQ (reference sequence). The CDR3 nucleotides read TGTGCCAGCAGCTCCACAGGGTTGGGAGAAAAACTGTTTTTT. Encoded protein: CASSSTGLGEKLFF.

Many counts were recorded for this clonotype. This chain joins TRBV12-3 or TRBV12-4 and TRBJ2-1; the match to TRBD2 covers 12 bases. This CDR3 has 16 amino acids. J lost 6 bases, V lost 7 bases, and 10 bases had no gene match. The CDR3 here is CASNRLAGDLSNEQFF. CDR3 DNA sequence: TGTGCCAGCAATCGACTAGCGGGAGATTTGAGCAATGAGCAGTTCTTC.

The J gene is TRBJ2-1, the V gene TRBV20-1, with 10 bases aligning to TRBD2. The CDR3 covers 16 residues. J lost 1 base, V lost 1 base, and 4 bases had no gene match. Germline lookup yields CDR1 DFQATT and CDR2 SNEGSKA (reference sequence). CDR3 sequence (DNA): TGCAGTGCTAGAGCCCAGACTAGCGGGTCCTACAATGAGCAGTTCTTC. As protein: CSARAQTSGSYNEQFF.

This clonotype was observed a few times. This chain links TRBV29-1 with TRBJ1-1; tentative D call: TRBD1 (5 bases). The CDR3 extends over 11 amino acids. V dropped 3 bases and J dropped 8 bases, with 10 bases sitting between them. Germline CDR1 SQVTM, CDR2 ANQGSEA. In DNA, the CDR3 is TGCAGCGTTGATAGGGGTTCAGAAGCTTTCTTT. Amino acids: CSVDRGSEAFF. The full variable domain, with the rest looked up from reference TRBV29-1 and TRBJ1-1, is SAVISQKPSRDICQRGTSLTIQCQVDSQVTMMFWYRQQPGQSLTLIATANQGSEATYESGFVIDKFPISRPNLTFSTLTVSNMSPEDSSIYLCSVDRGSEAFFGQGTRLTVV.

J is TRBJ2-3 and V is TRBV5-1; 8 positions agree with TRBD1. There are 15 residues in the CDR3. Germline V gives CDR1 SGHRS, CDR2 YFSETQ. The J segment lost 6 bases and the V segment lost 2 bases, leaving 8 bases of the junction unmatched. The CDR3 protein is CASSLQGEFRDTQYF. CDR3 bases: TGCGCCAGCAGCTTACAGGGGGAATTCCGGGATACGCAGTATTTT.

This chain's CDR3 is CASSSQGNQPQHF. The CDR3 nucleotides are TGCGCCAGCAGTTCACAGGGTAATCAGCCCCAGCATTTT. The rearrangement links TRBV10-2 to TRBJ1-5; perhaps TRBD1 as D (6 bases). The CDR3 is 13 amino acids. Germline loops: CDR1 WSHSY, CDR2 SAAADI. V dropped 5 bases and J dropped 4 bases, with 9 bases sitting between them.

This clonotype was detected many times. The rearrangement uses TRBV5-1 and TRBJ2-1; TRBD2 matches at 12 bases. In germline, CDR1 is SGHRS, CDR2 YFSETQ. The CDR3 length is 16 residues. Trimming cost V 1 base and J 9 bases; bases outside gene matches: 8. The CDR3 is CASSLKLAGGFSEQFF. DNA of the CDR3: TGCGCCAGCAGCTTGAAGCTAGCGGGAGGGTTTAGTGAGCAGTTCTTC.

This clonotype appeared many times. The chain uses TRBV20-1 and TRBJ2-7; 7 bases map to TRBD1. The CDR3 is made up of 15 amino acids. Trimming cost V 5 bases and J 0 bases; bases outside gene matches: 10. CDR1 is DFQATT and CDR2 is SNEGSKA in the germline V gene (reference sequence). The CDR3 coding sequence is TGCAGTGCTCAACCTTCAGACAGGGCCTCCTACGAGCAGTACTTC. It specifies CSAQPSDRASYEQYF.

The J gene is TRBJ2-1, the V gene TRBV6-1; 12 bases match TRBD2. V lost 6 bases, J lost 6 bases, and 3 bases stayed unmatched. This CDR3 spans 14 amino acids. CDR1 is MNHNS and CDR2 is SASEGT in the germline V gene. The chain's CDR3 is CASRGLAGSNEQFF. In DNA form, the CDR3 reads TGTGCCAGCAGAGGACTAGCGGGAAGCAATGAGCAGTTCTTC.